The TCR beta chain under discussion was sequenced for a study of shared clonotypes between healthy human individuals. Study details: A few men and a couple of women, aged 18 to 49, were donors. The plates for each donor numbered three CD4 naive, three CD4 memory, two CD8 naive and one CD8 memory. General study points: Only blood was sampled, and tissue TCR repertoires likely differ from blood ones.

Measured with immunoSEQ multiplex PCR; TCRdb has only the in-frame clones, and not every one. The data contain under 2,000,000 clones, about 95% of them seen just once; the ten biggest clones take up 1% to 1.5%. Naivety among CD8 cells was defined by CD45RO negativity and positive CCR7 selection, thereby excluding terminally differentiated effector memory CD45RA+ cells. The germline V gene has CDR1 ENHRY and CDR2 SYGVKD. V lost 7 bases to trimming and J lost 5 bases; unmatched junction nucleotides: 8. The CDR3 has 14 residues. As concerns this clone: Antigen unknown.

The clonotype comes from a man aged 18-30 years in good health. The sequencing input was naive CD8+ T cells sorted from blood. The V call is TRBV10-3, the J call TRBJ2-3; 8 nucleotides align to TRBD1. CDR3 bases: TGTGCCATCAATCAACAGGGGGTTCTAGATACGCAGTATTTT. Amino acids: CAINQQGVLDTQYF.